This T cell receptor beta chain was sequenced in a study of control samples from healthy donors and cancer patients. This clone has only a few counts. Germline-derived CDR1 and CDR2 are MRHNA and SNTAGT. V gave up 3 bases and J gave up 1 base; unmatched junction bases: 0. The CDR3 loop spans 15 amino acids. TCRdb's copy holds only in-frame clones and misses some; the assay was immunoSEQ multiplex PCR. Of 150,000 to 200,000 clones in the sample, 90% to 95% were seen once. Sequenced: blood. The sequence was collected from a woman in her twenties or thirties in good health. The chain links TRBV6-4 to TRBJ2-2; 9 bases map to TRBD1. The CDR3 nucleotides are TGTGCCAGCAGTGAGGGACAGGGGAACACCGGGGAGCTGTTTTTT. It translates to CASSEGQGNTGELFF.